The clone carrying this TCR beta chain was observed a few times. Its antigen is not known. This sample is part of a study of CD8 T cells in ankylosing spondylitis. Study-level points and caveats: Earlier studies detected some motif variants in reactive arthritis synovial fluid and blood. In ankylosing spondylitis blood, a motif of about eight highly homologous TCR beta variants appeared characteristic.

Per germline, CDR1 SNHLY and CDR2 FYNNEI. The CDR3 is 16 residues long. The V gene end was trimmed by 4 bases and the J gene end by 5 bases; junction bases not matched to a gene: 10. TCRdb re-called the 5' RACE reads through MiXCR, storing one row per CDR3 protein. The sample yields about 400,000 distinct CDR3 sequences, 20% to 25% seen once. The origin of this receptor is a male donor with ankylosing spondylitis or in good health (not recorded which). V is TRBV2 and J is TRBJ1-4, with 7 bases that match TRBD1. The sequenced sample was blood, either unsorted or a sorted T cell fraction (not recorded which). The CDR3, as DNA: TGTGCCAGCAGTGGCTACCTAGGGACAGAAAATGAAAAACTGTTTTTT. Translating gives CASSGYLGTENEKLFF.